This TCR beta chain was identified in a study of blood T cell repertoires in COVID-19. Germline CDR1 and CDR2: KGHSH and LQKENI. The CDR3 runs to 16 residues. V lost 1 base, J lost 4 bases, and 14 bases lay in between. Assay: immunoSEQ multiplex PCR; the TCRdb copy retains only in-frame clones and omits some. This sample yields a few hundred thousand clones, of which 85% to 90% are seen a single time; less than 3.5% belongs to the top ten. V is TRBV18 and J is TRBJ1-3; no reliable D call. The sequence was obtained from a woman in her 30s with COVID-19, enrolled during active disease. Sequenced material: peripheral blood. CDR3 sequence reads: CASSPLRSSQGNTIYF. The CDR3, as DNA: TGTGCCAGCTCACCACTTCGGTCTAGCCAAGGAAACACCATATATTTT.